These 31 T cell receptor beta chains share one sample of origin, sequenced in a study of regulatory T cells in long-lasting Graves disease (dated by TCRdb to the early 2020s). Libraries came from multiplex PCR. The instrument was an Illumina HiSeq 4000. CDR3 regions were amplified by Arm-PCR with iRepertoire HTBI primers to construct TCR beta libraries. The raw public reads went through TCRdb reprocessing: fastp at Q25, MiXCR clone calling, in-frame beta chains kept. Entries that share a CDR3 protein sequence are merged under the most common genes and DNA. In this sample the table shows a few hundred thousand distinct CDR3 sequences, 15% to 20% of which occur a single time. 12% to 15% of the sample belongs to the ten largest clones. This specimen's time point label, interpreted: newly diagnosed GD, antithyroid drugs for less than 3 months. For both TCR sequencing and RNA sequencing, RNA was extracted from PBMCs in TRIzol.

The same sample was also used in a study of T cells in Graves' hyperthyroidism and ophthalmopathy.

The material was peripheral blood mononuclear cells (PBMCs), obtained at new diagnosis, from a patient treated with antithyroid drugs. The receptor source for this set is a woman in her 30s with Graves disease. Donor details come from another sample of the same person, matched by shared clones.

There are many counts of this clonotype. The J gene is TRBJ1-5, the V gene TRBV19; D is unclear. The V gene's germline CDR1 is LNHDA and CDR2 SQIVND (reference sequence). This CDR3 region has 12 residues. V was shortened by 4 bases and J by 9 bases, with 10 bases between the two germline ends. The CDR3 nucleotides are TGTGCCAGTAGTACCCCTTCTCCGCCCCAGCATTTT. Its translation: CASSTPSPPQHF. The full variable domain, its missing parts supplied by reference TRBV19 and TRBJ1-5, is DGGITQSPKYLFRKEGQNVTLSCEQNLNHDAMYWYRQDPGQGLRLIYYSQIVNDFQKGDIAEGYSVSREKKESFPLTVTSAQKNPTAFYLCASSTPSPPQHFGDGTRLSIL.

In its sample, this clonotype was seen many times. The V gene is TRBV2, the J gene TRBJ2-2; D not resolved. The germline V and J ends were trimmed by 8 bases and 1 base, with 17 bases remaining between them. Germline V gene sequence: CDR1 SNHLY, CDR2 FYNNEI. The CDR3 totals 16 residues. The CDR3 is CASSTARAGNTGELFF. CDR3 DNA sequence: TGTGCCAGCTCTACCGCCCGGGCAGGGAACACCGGGGAGCTGTTTTTT.

This clonotype was detected many times. V gene TRBV18 combines with J gene TRBJ2-5, with unresolved D. The CDR3 loop spans 13 amino acids. The V end lost 3 bases, the J end lost 0 bases, and 5 bases lay between the germline ends. Germline V CDR1 and CDR2: KGHSH, LQKENI. The CDR3 coding sequence is TGTGCCAGCTCACCGCCGAACCAAGAGACCCAGTACTTC. Amino acids: CASSPPNQETQYF.

J is TRBJ2-1 and V is TRBV5-1; 13 bases line up with TRBD2. CDR3 length: 18 amino acids. V shed 0 bases and J 1 base; nucleotides not matched to a gene: 4. Germline CDR1 SGHRS, CDR2 YFSETQ. The CDR3 reads CASSLETSGRVSYNEQFF. CDR3 DNA: TGCGCCAGCAGCTTGGAAACTAGCGGGAGGGTGTCCTACAATGAGCAGTTCTTC.

This clonotype was observed many times. This chain joins TRBV20-1 and TRBJ1-2; D might be TRBD1 (6 bases). V dropped 1 base and J dropped 8 bases, with 23 bases sitting between them. Germline CDR1 and CDR2: DFQATT and SNEGSKA (reference sequence). This CDR3 region has 16 residues. The CDR3 loop reads CSARGGGATGSRGYTF. CDR3 in DNA: TGCAGTGCTAGAGGGGGGGGGGCAACAGGGTCGCGGGGCTACACCTTC.

At least ten counts were recorded for this clonotype. The chain has TRBV6-5 and TRBJ1-6, with a tentative D call TRBD1 (6 bases). Between the trimmed V and J ends, which lost 0 bases and 10 bases, there was a span of 16 bases. There are 16 residues in the CDR3. From germline, CDR1 is MNHEY and CDR2 SVGAGI. The CDR3 loop is CASSYSWDIIRSPLHF. The CDR3 DNA sequence: TGTGCCAGCAGTTACTCGTGGGACATCATTAGATCACCCCTCCACTTT.

The table lists this clonotype with many counts. The chain couples TRBV20-1 to TRBJ2-7, with 7 bases that match TRBD2. The CDR3 extends over 15 amino acids. CDR1 and CDR2 (germline): DFQATT, SNEGSKA (reference sequence). Trimming at V came to 6 bases and at J to 7 bases, leaving 18 bases not matched to a gene. For the CDR3, the DNA is TGCAGTGCAAGCAGTCTAGCGCGGGGGAGGAGGGAGCAGTACTTC. This translates into CSASSLARGRREQYF.

In this sample, this clonotype turned up many times. V usage is TRBV15 and J usage is TRBJ1-2; 9 nucleotides match TRBD1. This CDR3 contains 13 residues. Unmatched junction bases numbered 5, after V lost 4 bases and J lost 8 bases. The germline CDR1 and CDR2 sequences are LNHNV and YYDKDF (reference sequence). CDR3: CATSTGTGIGYTF. CDR3 in DNA: TGTGCCACCAGCACCGGGACAGGGATCGGCTACACCTTC.

This clonotype came up many times. CDR3 coding DNA: TGTGCCAGCAGGGCCGGGACAGGGGTGAACTATGGCTACACCTTC. It codes for CASRAGTGVNYGYTF. The chain recombines TRBV12-3 or TRBV12-4 with TRBJ1-2; 10 nucleotides align to TRBD1. The CDR3 is made up of 15 amino acids. Trimming at V came to 6 bases and at J to 2 bases, leaving 6 bases not matched to a gene.

This clonotype was found many times. J is TRBJ1-5 and V is TRBV20-1; D unresolved. The germline V and J ends were trimmed by 7 bases and 2 bases, with 9 bases remaining between them. The CDR3 is 12 residues long. The germline CDR1 and CDR2 sequences are DFQATT and SNEGSKA (reference sequence). CDR3 DNA sequence: TGCAGTGGGACGGTCGGCAATCAGCCCCAGCATTTT. It specifies CSGTVGNQPQHF.

A remark on this clonotype: This likely traces to a read error, being one base from a far larger clone. The genes are TRBV7-2 and TRBJ2-7; D gene unclear. V lost 3 bases, J lost 5 bases, and 5 bases lay in between. Germline assignment: CDR1 SGHTA and CDR2 FQGNSA. The CDR3 totals 11 residues. The CDR3 bases are TGTGCCAGCAGCTTGGTCCACGAGCAGTACTTC. It is translated as CASSLVHEQYF.

This clonotype was recorded many times. V gene TRBV5-1 combines with J gene TRBJ1-2; D remains ambiguous. The V gene lost 0 bases and the J gene lost 7 bases, with 13 bases spanning the gap. The CDR3 length is 14 residues. Germline CDR1 SGHRS, CDR2 YFSETQ. CDR3 residues: CASSLVLGTAGYTF. The CDR3 region has the DNA TGCGCCAGCAGCTTGGTACTGGGTACAGCTGGCTACACCTTC.

This clonotype was detected ten times or more. This chain connects TRBV19 to TRBJ1-2, with 7 bases matching TRBD1. The CDR3 length is 12 residues. Germline assignment: CDR1 LNHDA and CDR2 SQIVND (reference sequence). V trimming: 8 bases; J trimming: 4 bases; junction bases outside the gene matches: 4. CDR3 in amino acids: CASGTASYGYTF. For the CDR3, the DNA is TGTGCCAGTGGGACAGCGTCCTATGGCTACACCTTC.

This clonotype was observed at least ten times. This chain links TRBV20-1 with TRBJ2-5; D may be TRBD1 or TRBD2 (5 bases each). CDR3 length: 14 amino acids. In germline, CDR1 is DFQATT, CDR2 SNEGSKA (reference sequence). Trimming took off 5 bases at V and 5 bases at J, with 18 bases between the two ends. Here the CDR3 DNA reads TGCAGTGCTTACCCAGGACATTCGGGGGAGACCCAGTACTTC. Translated, it gives CSAYPGHSGETQYF.

This clonotype was found many times. The chain is built from TRBV7-3 and TRBJ2-7; maybe TRBD2 (6 bases). The V gene's germline CDR1 is SGHTA and CDR2 FQGTGA. V lost 1 base to trimming and J lost 3 bases, with 13 bases between them. The CDR3 contains 15 residues. The CDR3 sequence: CASSLNKDYHYEQYF. The CDR3 DNA is TGTGCCAGCAGCTTAAATAAGGACTACCACTACGAGCAGTACTTC.

This clonotype was seen many times. V is TRBV9 and J is TRBJ2-5, with D possibly TRBD1 on 6 matching bases. Germline V lookup: CDR1 SGDLS, CDR2 YYNGEE. The CDR3 is 15 residues long. Trimming shortened V by 0 bases and J by 0 bases, and 9 bases separated the two germline ends. The DNA of the CDR3 is TGTGCCAGCAGCGTAGGGGGGCGGTACCAAGAGACCCAGTACTTC. Translated: CASSVGGRYQETQYF.

This clonotype was observed a few times. The genes are TRBV5-1 and TRBJ2-1, with TRBD1 matching over 7 bases. The germline V gene has CDR1 SGHRS and CDR2 YFSETQ. After removal of 2 bases from V and 8 bases from J, the junction contained 10 bases not matched to a gene. The CDR3 length is 15 residues. The CDR3, as DNA: TGCGCCAGCAGCTTTTCTACAACAGGGGCAGATGAGCAGTTCTTC. It encodes CASSFSTTGADEQFF. Supplemented by reference TRBV5-1 and TRBJ2-1, the full variable domain reads KAGVTQTPRYLIKTRGQQVTLSCSPISGHRSVSWYQQTPGQGLQFLFEYFSETQRNKGNFPGRFSGRQFSNSRSEMNVSTLELGDSALYLCASSFSTTGADEQFFGPGTRLTVL.

This clonotype was detected many times. V is TRBV3-1 and J is TRBJ2-1, with TRBD1 matching over 7 bases. Germline lookup yields CDR1 LGHDT and CDR2 YNNKEL (reference sequence). The CDR3 runs 13 residues. Losses at the gene ends were 4 bases for V and 10 bases for J; bases not matched to a gene: 7. CDR3 loop: CASSRLDRPEQFF. CDR3 coding DNA: TGTGCCAGCAGCCGGCTGGACAGGCCGGAGCAGTTCTTC.

This clonotype was seen more than once but under ten times. Given a much more abundant clone one base away, this may be a read error. V usage is TRBV2 and J usage is TRBJ2-7; D may correspond to TRBD1 or TRBD2 (5 bases each). Trimming took 3 bases from V and 2 from J, leaving 11 bases between them. The CDR3 loop spans 14 amino acids. Germline assignment: CDR1 SNHLY and CDR2 FYNNEI. DNA for the CDR3: TGTGCCAGCAGTGATCGGGGCTGGCCCTACGAGCAGTACTTC. It yields the protein CASSDRGWPYEQYF.

The rearrangement links TRBV19 to TRBJ1-1, with 7 bases that match TRBD1. Germline V gene sequence: CDR1 LNHDA, CDR2 SQIVND (reference sequence). The CDR3 length is 15 residues. J lost 0 bases, V lost 7 bases, and 8 bases had no gene match. The CDR3 nucleotides are TGTGCCAGTAATTCCCCCGGGACAGTGAACACTGAAGCTTTCTTT. Amino acid sequence: CASNSPGTVNTEAFF.

This clonotype was observed many times. The chain recombines TRBV4-1 with TRBJ1-2; the D gene is possibly TRBD1 (6 bases). Trimming shortened V by 4 bases and J by 3 bases, and 9 bases separated the two germline ends. The CDR3 sequence is 13 residues long. The V gene's germline CDR1 is MGHRA and CDR2 YSYEKL. The CDR3 is CASSPRTDYGYTF. CDR3 sequence (DNA): TGCGCCAGCAGCCCTCGGACAGACTATGGCTACACCTTC.

This clonotype has a single count. The chain has TRBV27 and TRBJ2-5; D possibly corresponds to TRBD1 (5 bases). Looked up from germline, CDR1 is MNHEY and CDR2 is SMNVEV (reference sequence). Between the trimmed V and J ends, which lost 3 bases and 4 bases, there was a span of 15 bases. There are 15 residues in the CDR3. The CDR3 sequence: CASSLSGIWGETQYF. CDR3 DNA sequence: TGTGCCAGCAGTTTGTCAGGGATTTGGGGAGAGACCCAGTACTTC.

This clonotype showed up many times. The chain has TRBV20-1 and TRBJ1-4; 9 bases line up with TRBD1. CDR1 is DFQATT and CDR2 is SNEGSKA in the germline V gene (reference sequence). This CDR3 is 14 amino acids long. After removal of 2 bases from V and 6 bases from J, the junction contained 4 bases not matched to a gene. This CDR3 is CSARSGQGDEKLFF. The DNA of the CDR3 is TGCAGTGCTAGATCGGGACAGGGAGATGAAAAACTGTTTTTT.

On this clonotype itself: A much larger clone differs by one base, so this may be a read error. J is TRBJ2-7 and V is TRBV7-2; 7 bases line up with TRBD1. This CDR3 region has 14 residues. Germline assignment: CDR1 SGHTA and CDR2 FQGNSA. The trim removed 5 bases at V and 3 bases at J, leaving 7 bases unmatched. DNA of the CDR3: TGTGCCAGCAGCCCACAACAGGGGCACTACGAGCAGTACTTC. It codes for CASSPQQGHYEQYF.

This clonotype appeared many times. The V gene is TRBV12-3 or TRBV12-4, the J gene TRBJ2-1; the D is unclear. V was trimmed by 3 bases and J by 5 bases, leaving 8 bases between them. The CDR3 spans 13 residues. This CDR3 is CASSFSSNNEQFF. CDR3 sequence (DNA): TGTGCCAGCAGTTTCTCTAGTAACAATGAGCAGTTCTTC.

This clonotype was detected only a few times. The chain employs TRBV27 and TRBJ1-5; D unresolved. V lost 3 bases, J lost 2 bases, and 8 bases lay in between. The germline CDR1 and CDR2 sequences are MNHEY and SMNVEV (reference sequence). There are 14 residues in the CDR3. The CDR3 protein is CASSFRSGNQPQHF. The DNA for the CDR3 is TGTGCCAGCAGTTTCCGATCGGGCAATCAGCCCCAGCATTTT.

This clonotype was counted many times. This rearrangement joins TRBV29-1 to TRBJ1-1; D might be TRBD1 (6 bases). Trimming took 4 bases from V and 9 from J, leaving 27 bases between them. The CDR3 extends over 16 amino acids. The V gene's germline CDR1 is SQVTM and CDR2 ANQGSEA. CDR3 in DNA: TGCAGCGTTGGCCCTAATATACAGGGATTAAATACTAAAGCTTTCTTT. It translates to CSVGPNIQGLNTKAFF.

This clonotype was picked up a small number of times. The chain links TRBV2 to TRBJ1-4, with D perhaps matching TRBD1 (6 bases). The germline gives CDR1 SNHLY, CDR2 FYNNEI. V lost 4 bases and J 8 bases, leaving 14 bases between the germline ends. The CDR3 length is 14 residues. CDR3 bases: TGTGCCAGCAGTGCACAGGGTGTAGGCGAAAAACTGTTTTTT. It is translated as CASSAQGVGEKLFF.

This clonotype was detected many times. This rearrangement joins TRBV2 to TRBJ2-7, with 9 bases that match TRBD2. The CDR3 covers 14 residues. Germline CDR1 reads SNHLY; CDR2 reads FYNNEI. Unmatched junction bases numbered 5, after V lost 5 bases and J lost 3 bases. The CDR3 region is CASSSGGLYYEQYF. The CDR3 nucleotides read TGTGCCAGCAGTAGCGGGGGGCTATACTACGAGCAGTACTTC.

This clonotype has ten or more counts. For the CDR3, the DNA is TGTGCCAGCAGCCCGGGACAGGAGAGCTATGGCTACACCTTC. It specifies CASSPGQESYGYTF. The chain couples TRBV5-4 to TRBJ1-2, with 8 bases identical to TRBD1. This CDR3 has 14 residues. V trimming: 4 bases; J trimming: 4 bases; junction bases outside the gene matches: 6. The germline CDR1 and CDR2 sequences are SGHNT and YYREEE (reference sequence).

This clonotype was detected ten times or more. The CDR3 DNA reads as TGTGCCAGTAGTAATGGGCCGAGATACACTGAAGCTTTCTTT. Its translation: CASSNGPRYTEAFF. This chain uses TRBV19 with TRBJ1-1; D gene uncertain. V was clipped by 4 bases and J by 3 bases, with 12 bases between them. The germline V gene has CDR1 LNHDA and CDR2 SQIVND (reference sequence). There are 14 residues in the CDR3.